This record covers a single TCR beta chain. Its antigen is not known. cDNA libraries of TCR beta carried unique molecular identifiers. One entry per CDR3 protein, called by TCRdb with MiXCR from the PCR reads. The table lists hundreds of thousands of distinct CDR3 sequences, around 50% of them singletons. The source of the sample is a study of post-analysis software for immune sequencing data. Across the whole study: Relapsing-remitting, secondary progressive and progressive-relapsing forms made up the multiple sclerosis disease courses. Findings and limits, study-wide: Roughly 5 TRBV segments (TRBV5-6, TRBV5-1 and TRBV20-1 among them) occurred more frequently in patients than in controls. Samples prepared in the same batch strongly co-clustered by F measure.

Germline assignment: CDR1 MGHRA and CDR2 YSYEKL. The V and J ends lost 4 bases and 0 bases respectively, with 13 bases between them. This CDR3 has 15 residues. The sample consisted of blood. The origin of this receptor is a girl aged 10 to 17 with multiple sclerosis. The rearrangement links TRBV4-1 to TRBJ2-7, with a possible D match to TRBD2 (6 bases). The chain's CDR3 is CASSPMGGTSYEQYF. As DNA, the CDR3 is TGCGCCAGCAGCCCGATGGGGGGAACCTCCTACGAGCAGTACTTC.